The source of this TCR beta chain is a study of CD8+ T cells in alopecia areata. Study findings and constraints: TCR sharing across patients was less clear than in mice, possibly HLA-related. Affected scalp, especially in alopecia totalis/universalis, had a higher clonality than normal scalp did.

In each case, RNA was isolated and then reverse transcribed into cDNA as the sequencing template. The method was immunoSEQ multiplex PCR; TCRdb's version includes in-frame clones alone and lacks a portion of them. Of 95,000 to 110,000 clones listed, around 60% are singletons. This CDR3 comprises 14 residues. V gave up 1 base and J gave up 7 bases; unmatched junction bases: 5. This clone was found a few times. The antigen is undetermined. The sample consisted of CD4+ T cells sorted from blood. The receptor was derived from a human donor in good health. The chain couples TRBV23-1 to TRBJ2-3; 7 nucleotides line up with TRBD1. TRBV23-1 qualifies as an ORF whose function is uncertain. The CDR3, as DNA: TGCGCCAGCAGTCAATTCGAGGGGGCCCATACGCAGTATTTT. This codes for CASSQFEGAHTQYF.